Below are 19 T cell receptor beta chains sequenced from a single sample in a study of T cell clonotyping in hematopoietic cell transplantation. The method was immunoSEQ multiplex PCR; TCRdb's version includes in-frame clones alone and lacks a portion of them. The sample includes thousands of clones, 90% to 97% seen only once; the top ten take 0.45%. The starting material was PBMCs, obtained 30 days after allogeneic stem cell transplant. Source of these receptors: a male patient aged 35 to 55 who had an allogeneic stem cell transplant from a related donor, so the T cells may come from the graft donor. Some clones in this sample may be carry-over from other donors' samples.

The J gene is TRBJ1-2, the V gene TRBV7-8; tentatively, D is TRBD1 (5 bases). Germline loops: CDR1 SGHVS, CDR2 FQNEAQ. Trimming left V 1 base short and J 2 bases short, with 11 bases between. The CDR3 totals 15 residues. The CDR3 DNA follows: TGTGCCAGCAGCTTAGGATTTTCAGGGAACTATGGCTACACCTTC. Amino acids: CASSLGFSGNYGYTF.

The rearrangement uses TRBV28 and TRBJ2-7; 7 nucleotides line up with TRBD1. Germline values: CDR1 MDHEN, CDR2 SYDVKM. There are 15 residues in the CDR3. J gave up 6 bases and V 4 bases, and 12 bases lay outside the gene matches. The CDR3 coding sequence is TGTGCCAGCAGTTCGGGTCCCGACAGGGTCGGCGAGCAGTACTTC. Amino acid sequence: CASSSGPDRVGEQYF.

The rearrangement uses TRBV10-3 and TRBJ1-1; D gene ambiguous. The V gene's germline CDR1 is ENHRY and CDR2 SYGVKD. The CDR3 totals 11 residues. Trimming pared 3 bases from V and 2 bases from J, leaving 1 base between. The CDR3 protein is CAISDNTEAFF. CDR3 bases: TGTGCCATCAGTGATAACACTGAAGCTTTCTTT.

This chain joins TRBV27 and TRBJ2-7; D uncertain. Germline V gene lookup returns CDR1 MNHEY and CDR2 SMNVEV (reference sequence). V gave up 2 bases and J gave up 3 bases, with 8 bases separating them. This CDR3 comprises 13 residues. This CDR3 is CASSLQDNYEQYF. The CDR3 bases are TGTGCCAGCAGTTTACAGGATAACTACGAGCAGTACTTC.

This clone has only one observation. The chain employs TRBV10-3 and TRBJ2-1; D is unresolved. The length of the CDR3 is 13 residues. Trimming took off 7 bases at V and 0 bases at J, with 7 bases between the two ends. Germline CDR1 is ENHRY and CDR2 is SYGVKD. CDR3 sequence (DNA): TGTGCCATCACGTGGGGCTCCTACAATGAGCAGTTCTTC. As protein: CAITWGSYNEQFF.

The V and J genes are TRBV29-1 and TRBJ2-7; no firm D call. The V end lost 4 bases, the J end lost 2 bases, and 9 bases lay between the germline ends. CDR1 and CDR2 (germline): SQVTM, ANQGSEA. This CDR3 has 12 amino acids. Here the CDR3 reads CSVVQHPYEQYF. The CDR3 DNA sequence: TGCAGCGTTGTACAGCATCCCTACGAGCAGTACTTC.

V is TRBV4-3 and J is TRBJ1-1; 7 bases align to TRBD1. The CDR3 runs to 14 residues. Germline V CDR1 and CDR2: LGHNA, YSLEER. Unmatched junction bases numbered 3, after V lost 1 base and J lost 4 bases. CDR3 region: CASSQGGQSTEAFF. DNA for the CDR3: TGCGCCAGCAGCCAAGGGGGACAGAGCACTGAAGCTTTCTTT.

V is TRBV29-1 and J is TRBJ1-1; 8 positions agree with TRBD1. The V gene's germline CDR1 is SQVTM and CDR2 ANQGSEA. The ends lost 4 bases at V and 1 base at J; junction bases unmatched: 5. This CDR3 contains 14 residues. DNA of the CDR3: TGCAGCGTTGGATGGACAGGGTCGAACACTGAAGCTTTCTTT. Residues: CSVGWTGSNTEAFF.

The chain combines TRBV11-3 with TRBJ1-1; D not resolved. V gave up 5 bases and J gave up 5 bases, with 18 bases separating them. Germline V gene data show CDR1 as SGHNT and CDR2 as YENEEA. The CDR3 is 15 amino acids. The CDR3 DNA is TGTGCCAGCAGCCCGAATCACGTACCGGGGACTGAAGCTTTCTTT. As protein: CASSPNHVPGTEAFF.

The chain couples TRBV7-9 to TRBJ2-3; 10 bases are a match to TRBD2. After removal of 5 bases from V and 2 bases from J, the junction contained 10 bases not matched to a gene. CDR1 and CDR2 from the germline V gene are SEHNR and FQNEAQ (reference sequence). The CDR3 runs to 17 residues. The DNA for the CDR3 is TGTGCCAGCAGCCTCCAGTACCTAGCGGGAGTCACAGATACGCAGTATTTT. This gives the protein CASSLQYLAGVTDTQYF.

V is TRBV29-1 and J is TRBJ1-2, with 8 bases lining up with TRBD1. The CDR3 has 12 residues. The V segment lost 6 bases and the J segment 7 bases; nucleotides outside the gene matches: 7. Germline V lookup: CDR1 SQVTM, CDR2 ANQGSEA. The CDR3 reads CSVDPGGGGYTF. CDR3 nucleotides: TGCAGCGTCGACCCAGGGGGCGGTGGCTACACCTTC.

The CDR3: CASSERRGHEQYF. The CDR3 nucleotides read TGCGCCAGCAGTGAGAGAAGGGGCCACGAGCAGTACTTC. V gene TRBV10-2 combines with J gene TRBJ2-7, with a tentative D call TRBD1 (5 bases). Germline CDR1 WSHSY, CDR2 SAAADI. V lost 2 bases, J lost 5 bases, and 10 bases lay in between. This CDR3 comprises 13 residues.

The V gene is TRBV5-4, the J gene TRBJ2-1; 7 bases are shared with TRBD2. With 2 bases clipped from V and 7 bases from J, the junction kept 9 bases outside the gene matches. The germline V gene has CDR1 SGHNT and CDR2 YYREEE (reference sequence). There are 15 residues in the CDR3. The CDR3 nucleotides are TGTGCCAGCAGCTTAGGCAGCGGGATGGGAAATGAGCAGTTCTTC. This codes for CASSLGSGMGNEQFF.

This chain links TRBV5-6 with TRBJ2-3; possibly TRBD1 for D (5 bases). The CDR3 totals 15 residues. The V and J ends lost 4 bases and 0 bases respectively, with 12 bases between them. Germline V gene data show CDR1 as SGHDT and CDR2 as YYEEEE. The CDR3 DNA reads TGTGCCAGCAGCCAGGGTCCTTCTAGCACAGATACGCAGTATTTT. Its protein product is CASSQGPSSTDTQYF.

V gene TRBV2 combines with J gene TRBJ2-1; no clear D. CDR1 and CDR2 (germline): SNHLY, FYNNEI. V was trimmed by 6 bases and J by 9 bases, leaving 9 bases between them. The CDR3 runs to 11 residues. CDR3 amino acids: CASSPLVEQFF. The CDR3 region has the DNA TGTGCCAGCAGCCCCCTAGTTGAGCAGTTCTTC.

The chain joins TRBV4-1 to TRBJ2-1, with D perhaps matching TRBD2 (6 bases). Trimming stripped 3 bases from V and 6 bases from J, with 12 bases between. Germline V lookup: CDR1 MGHRA, CDR2 YSYEKL. The CDR3 has 14 residues. This CDR3 is CASSHSGGGNEQFF. For the CDR3, the DNA is TGCGCCAGCAGCCACTCTGGGGGAGGCAATGAGCAGTTCTTC.

The V gene is TRBV6-1, the J gene TRBJ1-6; no definite D call. From germline, CDR1 is MNHNS and CDR2 SASEGT. CDR3 length: 17 amino acids. Trimming removed 2 bases from V and 5 bases from J, with 16 bases in between. The CDR3 loop reads CASSEIFGTKHNSPLHF. CDR3 in DNA: TGTGCCAGCAGTGAAATCTTTGGCACAAAACATAATTCACCCCTCCACTTT.

The chain employs TRBV5-4 and TRBJ2-7, with 11 bases that match TRBD1. Germline CDR1 SGHNT, CDR2 YYREEE (reference sequence). Germline trimming cut 4 bases from V and 2 bases from J; bases unmatched to any gene: 5. This CDR3 region has 15 residues. The CDR3 loop reads CASSPGTGGTYEQYF. CDR3 coding DNA: TGTGCCAGCAGCCCCGGGACAGGGGGGACCTACGAGCAGTACTTC.

This sequence joins TRBV4-3 and TRBJ1-5; TRBD1 matches at 8 bases. Germline V gives CDR1 LGHNA, CDR2 YSLEER. This CDR3 contains 15 residues. The V gene end was trimmed by 1 base and the J gene end by 1 base; junction bases not matched to a gene: 0. CDR3 bases: TGCGCCAGCAGCCAAGGGACAGGGAGCAATCAGCCCCAGCATTTT. Amino acids: CASSQGTGSNQPQHF.